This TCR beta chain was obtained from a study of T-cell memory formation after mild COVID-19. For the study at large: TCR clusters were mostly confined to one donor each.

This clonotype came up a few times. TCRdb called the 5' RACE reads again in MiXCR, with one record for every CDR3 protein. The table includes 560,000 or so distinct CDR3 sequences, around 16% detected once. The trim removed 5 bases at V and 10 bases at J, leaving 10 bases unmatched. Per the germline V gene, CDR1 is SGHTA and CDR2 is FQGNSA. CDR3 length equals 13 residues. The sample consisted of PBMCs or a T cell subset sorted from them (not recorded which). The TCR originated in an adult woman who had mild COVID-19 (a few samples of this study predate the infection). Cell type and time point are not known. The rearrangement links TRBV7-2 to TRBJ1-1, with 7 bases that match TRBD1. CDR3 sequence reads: CASSTYDRVSAFF. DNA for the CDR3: TGTGCCAGCAGCACCTACGACAGGGTCTCAGCTTTCTTT.